A selection of T cell receptor beta chains follows, all from one sample in a study of T-cell reconstitution after alpha-beta-depleted transplantation in children. TCRdb itself ran the PCR reads through MiXCR, one entry per CDR3 protein. Of approximately 350,000 distinct CDR3 sequences detected, 10% appear once; the ten largest clones hold roughly 2.5%. The sample in question was PBMCs from the stem cell graft donor, obtained from the stem cell graft. These receptors originate from a human donor who donated a stem cell graft to a child with acute lymphoblastic leukemia. The CDR3 runs from the conserved cysteine through the conserved F or W. D genes are given only for firm matches. Only part of the rows carry a size: once, few, many, or a class if the clone is expanded.

TRBV4-3	TRBJ2-3	.	.	CASSQERGTDTQYF	TGCGCCAGCAGCCAAGAACGAGGGACAGATACGCAGTATTTT
TRBV7-2	TRBJ2-1	few	TRBD2	CASSLLTSGRDEQFF	TGTGCCAGCAGCCTGCTGACTAGCGGGAGGGATGAGCAGTTCTTC
TRBV7-8	TRBJ2-7	.	.	CASSSSGWGYEQYF	TGTGCCAGCAGCTCCTCAGGATGGGGCTACGAGCAGTACTTC
TRBV27	TRBJ2-2	.	.	CASSSMKGRGSDGELFF	TGTGCCAGCAGTTCGATGAAGGGCAGGGGTAGTGACGGGGAGCTGTTTTTT
TRBV4-2	TRBJ2-7	few	TRBD1	CASSPQGGQGAGEQYF	TGTGCCAGCAGCCCTCAAGGGGGACAGGGGGCGGGAGAGCAGTACTTC
TRBV12-3/TRBV12-4	TRBJ2-7	few	TRBD1	CASSPQGQLSYEQYF	TGTGCCAGCAGTCCTCAGGGACAGCTCTCCTACGAGCAGTACTTC
TRBV20-1	TRBJ2-7	.	.	CSAIVNRNYEQYF	TGCAGTGCTATAGTAAACAGAAACTACGAGCAGTACTTC
TRBV28	TRBJ2-2	many	TRBD1	CASSPSGTGLTGELFF	TGTGCCAGCAGTCCATCCGGGACAGGGCTCACCGGGGAGCTGTTTTTT
TRBV12-5	TRBJ1-5	.	.	CASDHRINQPQHF	TGTGCTAGTGACCACCGGATTAATCAGCCCCAGCATTTT
TRBV12-3/TRBV12-4	TRBJ2-4	.	TRBD1	CASSLGTGRNIQYF	TGTGCCAGCAGTTTAGGGACAGGGCGGAACATTCAGTACTTC
TRBV20-1	TRBJ2-1	few	.	CSATASAFSYEQFF	TGCAGTGCTACTGCTAGCGCTTTCTCCTACGAGCAGTTCTTC
TRBV4-3	TRBJ2-7	many	.	CASSQDRTGPYEQYF	TGCGCCAGCAGCCAAGACCGGACTGGTCCCTACGAGCAGTACTTC
TRBV5-1	TRBJ2-1	few	.	CASRKSNEQFF	TGCGCCAGCAGAAAATCAAATGAGCAGTTCTTC
TRBV7-2	TRBJ1-1	few	.	CASSLVAVNTEAFF	TGTGCCAGCAGCTTAGTCGCGGTGAACACTGAAGCTTTCTTT
TRBV27	TRBJ2-2	.	.	CASSFEGYRSAGNTGELFF	TGTGCCAGCAGTTTCGAGGGGTATAGGTCCGCGGGAAACACCGGGGAGCTGTTTTTT
TRBV20-1	TRBJ1-5	few	.	CSAPRAAGENQPQHF	TGCAGTGCTCCTCGAGCGGCAGGGGAGAATCAGCCCCAGCATTTT
TRBV9	TRBJ1-1	many	.	CASSGDTEAFF	TGTGCCAGCAGCGGGGACACTGAAGCTTTCTTT
TRBV5-5	TRBJ2-7	few	TRBD1	CASSLYPGGYEQYF	TGTGCCAGCAGCTTGTATCCAGGGGGCTACGAGCAGTACTTC
TRBV12-3/TRBV12-4	TRBJ1-5	few	TRBD1	CASSFTGTGRGSTSNQPQHF	TGTGCCAGCAGTTTCACAGGGACAGGGAGGGGTAGCACTAGCAATCAGCCCCAGCATTTT
TRBV18	TRBJ2-5	few	.	CASSGGLQETQYF	TGTGCCAGCTCGGGAGGACTGCAAGAGACCCAGTACTTC
TRBV28	TRBJ1-5	few	TRBD1	CASRRQGGNNQPQHF	TGTGCCAGCAGGAGACAGGGGGGGAACAATCAGCCCCAGCATTTT
TRBV27	TRBJ2-3	few	TRBD1	CASRGKGTGIDTQYF	TGTGCCAGCAGGGGGAAGGGGACAGGTATAGATACGCAGTATTTT
TRBV7-7	TRBJ2-1	.	TRBD2	CASSVTSGTPTTYNEQFF	TGTGCTAGCAGCGTGACTAGCGGGACCCCTACCACCTACAATGAGCAGTTCTTC
TRBV7-2	TRBJ2-5	.	TRBD1	CASSARTGGETQYF	TGTGCCAGCAGCGCCCGGACAGGGGGAGAGACCCAGTACTTC
TRBV7-9	TRBJ2-3	few	TRBD1	CASSERGGVSTDTQYF	TGTGCCAGCAGCGAGCGAGGGGGCGTTAGCACAGATACGCAGTATTTT
TRBV20-1	TRBJ2-3	few	TRBD2	CSARRSGSGTDTQYF	TGCAGTGCTAGGAGGAGCGGGAGCGGCACAGATACGCAGTATTTT
TRBV7-6	TRBJ2-1	many	.	CASSLSGHSYNEQFF	TGTGCCAGCAGCTTAAGCGGCCACTCCTACAATGAGCAGTTCTTC
TRBV3-1	TRBJ2-7	.	TRBD2	CASSRLAGRSSYEQYF	TGTGCCAGCAGTCGACTAGCGGGACGAAGCTCCTACGAGCAGTACTTC
TRBV18	TRBJ2-1	few	.	CASSPPLGTNEQFF	TGTGCCAGCTCACCACCGTTGGGCACAAATGAGCAGTTCTTC
TRBV4-1	TRBJ2-5	.	TRBD1	CASSHGQGLQETQYF	TGCGCCAGCAGCCACGGACAGGGCCTCCAAGAGACCCAGTACTTC
TRBV5-1	TRBJ2-3	.	.	CASSLGPGSADTQYF	TGCGCCAGCAGCTTGGGCCCTGGGAGTGCAGATACGCAGTATTTT
TRBV7-2	TRBJ2-2	.	TRBD2	CASSLVGGGRNTGELFF	TGTGCCAGCAGCTTAGTTGGCGGCGGGAGGAACACCGGGGAGCTGTTTTTT
TRBV10-3	TRBJ2-7	.	.	CAISPSVSYEQYF	TGTGCCATCAGCCCTAGCGTGTCCTACGAGCAGTACTTC
TRBV4-3	TRBJ2-7	few	TRBD2	CASSQDFVATSGISYEQYF	TGCGCCAGCAGCCAAGATTTTGTTGCGACTAGCGGGATCTCCTACGAGCAGTACTTC
TRBV7-8	TRBJ1-5	.	.	CASSADSNQPQHF	TGTGCCAGCAGCGCCGATAGCAATCAGCCCCAGCATTTT
TRBV28	TRBJ2-7	many	.	CASSGDFSYEQYF	TGTGCCAGCAGTGGGGACTTCTCCTACGAGCAGTACTTC
TRBV27	TRBJ2-7	.	TRBD1	CASSALPGQGTYEQYF	TGTGCCAGCAGTGCTCTACCGGGACAGGGGACCTACGAGCAGTACTTC
TRBV28	TRBJ1-5	.	.	CASRTLEGSNQPQHF	TGTGCCAGCAGGACCTTGGAAGGTAGCAATCAGCCCCAGCATTTT
TRBV3-1	TRBJ1-2	few	TRBD1	CASSQGRTGTYGYTF	TGTGCCAGCAGCCAAGGGCGGACAGGGACCTATGGCTACACCTTC
TRBV5-3	TRBJ1-1	.	.	CARSLARARSNTEAFF	TGTGCCAGAAGCTTGGCCAGGGCCCGATCGAACACTGAAGCTTTCTTT
TRBV10-3	TRBJ2-7	many	TRBD2	CAITSGLAGLYEQYF	TGTGCCATCACCTCCGGACTAGCGGGTCTCTACGAGCAGTACTTC
TRBV7-2	TRBJ1-3	few	.	CASSLEVGVSGNTIYF	TGTGCCAGCAGCTTAGAAGTCGGGGTCTCTGGAAACACCATATATTTT